This TCR beta chain came from a study of beta chain features in type 1 diabetes. Whole-study results and caveats: Shorter TCRB CDR3s, moderately but significantly so, were found in Type 1 diabetes patients in all four CD4+ subsets.

This clone came up many times. Its specificity is unknown. Germline-derived CDR1 and CDR2 are SGHTA and FQGNSA. CDR3 length equals 18 residues. Trimming at V came to 2 bases and at J to 1 base, leaving 10 bases not matched to a gene. All of the isolated RNA was reverse transcribed, so expressed TCRB transcripts were sequenced. About 3.6 million reads was the average for naive, central memory and regulatory T cell samples. Clones were read by immunoSEQ multiplex PCR, and TCRdb kept only the in-frame ones, dropping some. The table lists some 300,000 clones, under 8.5% of them singletons. The collection from each donor was one heparinised blood draw averaging roughly 0.12 L.

Specimen: central memory CD4+ T cells from blood. The gene calls are TRBV7-2 and TRBJ2-3, with 9 bases fitting TRBD2. The receptor was derived from a woman younger than 30 in good health. The CDR3 region has the DNA TGTGCCAGCAGCTTATACTCCTTAGCGGGGGCTGGCACAGATACGCAGTATTTT. Protein: CASSLYSLAGAGTDTQYF.